This T cell receptor beta chain was captured by sequencing in a study of shared clonotypes between healthy human individuals. The table came from immunoSEQ multiplex PCR; TCRdb's copy has only in-frame clones and leaves some out. The data hold 850,000 to 1,200,000 clones, with 65% to 80% observed a single time. V shed 5 bases and J shed 8 bases, with 14 bases lying between them. The germline CDR1 and CDR2 sequences are MNHEY and SVGAGI. CDR3 length: 13 amino acids. Sequenced material: memory CD4+ T cells sorted from blood. Subset defined: CD45RA-negative fraction. J is TRBJ2-3 and V is TRBV6-5, with a possible D match to TRBD2 (5 bases). This clonotype originated in a man between 18 and 29 years old in good health. CDR3 nucleotides: TGTGCCAGCAGTCCCGGACTCGTAGGTACGCAGTATTTT. Amino acids: CASSPGLVGTQYF.